Listed below are T cell receptor beta chains from one sample, sequenced in a study of blood T cell repertoires in COVID-19. Here immunoSEQ multiplex PCR was the method, and the copy in TCRdb shows in-frame clones only, minus some. The table includes 200,000 to 250,000 clones, under 90% detected once. The sample comprised peripheral blood. All receptors derive from an elderly woman with COVID-19, enrolled during active disease. Each CDR3 is given with its conserved first and last residue. The D gene is left open where the match is weak. A clone size is listed for some rows: how often the clone was seen (once, few, many), or a class if it is expanded.

>TRBV5-6|TRBD1|TRBJ1-6|-
CASSLVGTGAVDSPLHF
TGTGCCAGCAGCTTGGTTGGGACAGGGGCGGTCGATTCACCCCTCCACTTT
>TRBV5-1|-|TRBJ2-7|-
CASSLLAGPTYEQYF
TGCGCCAGCAGCTTGTTGGCAGGCCCCACCTACGAGCAGTACTTC
>TRBV29-1|TRBD1|TRBJ2-7|-
CSVSLPTRQGSEQYF
TGCAGCGTCTCACTCCCTACCCGACAGGGCAGCGAGCAGTACTTC
>TRBV7-2|-|TRBJ2-3|-
CASSSLAVYTDTQYF
TGTGCCAGCAGCTCCTTAGCGGTCTACACAGATACGCAGTATTTT
>TRBV27|TRBD1|TRBJ2-3|-
CASSRQGNTDTQYF
TGTGCCAGCAGTCGACAGGGAAACACAGATACGCAGTATTTT
>TRBV7-3|TRBD2|TRBJ2-1|-
CASSLAGAAIGGQFF
TGTGCCAGCAGCCTAGCGGGGGCCGCGATAGGAGGGCAGTTCTTC
>TRBV15|TRBD1|TRBJ1-6|-
CATSIEPAGGSYNSPLHF
TGTGCCACCAGCATCGAACCCGCAGGGGGCTCCTATAATTCACCCCTCCACTTT
>TRBV27|-|TRBJ2-4|-
CASSFRGIAKNIQYF
TGTGCCAGCAGTTTCCGGGGGATAGCCAAAAACATTCAGTACTTC
>TRBV29-1|-|TRBJ1-1|-
CSGLFLAEAFF
TGCAGCGGACTGTTCTTGGCTGAAGCTTTCTTT
>TRBV12-5|TRBD1|TRBJ1-1|-
CASGYEHRGAEAFF
TGTGCTAGTGGTTACGAACACAGGGGGGCTGAAGCTTTCTTT
>TRBV19|-|TRBJ2-7|-
CASSVGSTYEQYF
TGTGCCAGTAGTGTGGGCAGTACCTACGAGCAGTACTTC
>TRBV5-1|TRBD1|TRBJ2-1|-
CASSLEGAPYNEQFF
TGCGCCAGCAGCTTGGAGGGGGCCCCTTACAATGAGCAGTTCTTC
>TRBV6-5|-|TRBJ1-5|-
CASSYSNPGAGQPQHF
TGTGCCAGCAGTTACTCAAATCCAGGGGCTGGGCAGCCCCAGCATTTT
>TRBV6-1|TRBD1|TRBJ1-5|-
CASSEAIGGAGQYSNQPQHF
TGTGCCAGCAGTGAGGCGATAGGGGGCGCGGGCCAGTATAGCAATCAGCCCCAGCATTTT
>TRBV7-9|TRBD1|TRBJ1-2|-
CASILTGGVGYTF
TGTGCCAGCATTCTTACAGGGGGCGTTGGCTACACCTTC
>TRBV14|TRBD2|TRBJ2-2|-
CASSKLAGNINTGELFF
TGTGCCAGCAGCAAACTAGCGGGGAATATTAACACCGGGGAGCTGTTTTTT
>TRBV6-1|-|TRBJ2-5|-
CASSEVNREETQYF
TGTGCCAGCAGTGAAGTGAACAGGGAAGAGACCCAGTACTTC
>TRBV5-1|-|TRBJ1-1|-
CASSLATTGKQNTEAFF
TGCGCCAGCAGCTTGGCAACTACAGGAAAACAGAACACTGAAGCTTTCTTT
>TRBV3-1/TRBV3-2|-|TRBJ1-1|-
CASSQGEGRTEAFF
TGTGCCAGCAGCCAAGGGGAGGGACGGACTGAAGCTTTCTTT
>TRBV7-2|-|TRBJ1-5|few
CASSLRGGDYSNQPQHF
TGTGCCAGCAGCTTAAGGGGAGGGGATTATAGCAATCAGCCCCAGCATTTT
>TRBV3-1/TRBV3-2|-|TRBJ1-2|-
CASSQRRGSNYGYTF
TGTGCCAGCAGCCAAAGAAGGGGGAGTAACTATGGCTACACCTTC
>TRBV3-1/TRBV3-2|-|TRBJ2-3|-
CASSRDFSSTDTQYF
TGTGCCAGCAGCCGGGACTTTTCTAGCACAGATACGCAGTATTTT
>TRBV7-2|TRBD1|TRBJ1-1|-
CASSSGQGMNTEAFF
TGTGCCAGCAGCTCGGGACAGGGGATGAACACTGAAGCTTTCTTT
>TRBV6-5|-|TRBJ1-4|-
CASRTTGSPSEKLFF
TGTGCCAGCAGGACGACAGGAAGCCCCAGCGAAAAACTGTTTTTT
>TRBV3-1/TRBV3-2|TRBD1|TRBJ1-1|-
CASSQATGVGTNTEAFF
TGTGCCAGCAGCCAGGCCACAGGGGTCGGCACGAACACTGAAGCTTTCTTT
>TRBV4-2|TRBD2|TRBJ2-4|-
CASSQDFGTSGGAKNIQYF
TGTGCCAGCAGCCAGGACTTTGGGACTAGCGGGGGGGCCAAAAACATTCAGTACTTC
>TRBV5-1|-|TRBJ1-1|few
CASSLGLGADTEAFF
TGCGCCAGCAGCTTGGGTTTGGGGGCTGACACTGAAGCTTTCTTT
>TRBV10-3|TRBD1|TRBJ2-3|once
CATGDRIFTDTQYF
TGTGCCACCGGGGACAGAATATTCACAGATACGCAGTATTTT
>TRBV6-2/TRBV6-3|-|TRBJ1-4|-
CASSSAGGFNEKLFF
TGTGCCAGCAGTTCCGCGGGCGGGTTTAATGAAAAACTGTTTTTT
>TRBV5-1|TRBD2|TRBJ2-5|-
CASWGDGGRQETQYF
TGCGCCAGCTGGGGCGACGGGGGGAGGCAAGAGACCCAGTACTTC
>TRBV5-4|-|TRBJ2-2|few
CASSLAFRGGTGELFF
TGTGCCAGCAGCTTGGCGTTCCGGGGAGGCACCGGGGAGCTGTTTTTT
>TRBV9|-|TRBJ1-1|-
CASSVAGPNTEAFF
TGTGCCAGCAGCGTAGCGGGTCCGAACACTGAAGCTTTCTTT
>TRBV6-6|-|TRBJ1-1|-
CASGEQAKGTEAFF
TGTGCTTCAGGGGAACAGGCTAAGGGGACGGAAGCTTTCTTT
>TRBV12-3/TRBV12-4|-|TRBJ1-6|-
CASSPRGNSPLHF
TGTGCCAGCAGTCCCCGCGGGAATTCACCCCTCCACTTT
>TRBV6-4|TRBD1|TRBJ1-6|once
CASSITGVNSPLHF
TGTGCCAGCAGTATAACAGGGGTCAATTCACCCCTCCACTTT
>TRBV4-1|-|TRBJ2-5|-
CASSRSPLAYNQETQYF
TGCGCCAGCAGCCGGTCCCCTCTAGCGTATAACCAAGAGACCCAGTACTTC
>TRBV4-1|TRBD1|TRBJ2-2|-
CASSQFLTGDTGELFF
TGCGCCAGCAGCCAGTTCCTGACAGGGGACACCGGGGAGCTGTTTTTT
>TRBV27|-|TRBJ1-2|-
CASSRGGGTVNYGYTF
TGTGCCAGCAGTCGCGGGGGGGGGACCGTAAACTATGGCTACACCTTC
>TRBV7-9|-|TRBJ1-1|-
CASSLSYEAFF
TGTGCCAGCAGCTTGAGCTATGAAGCTTTCTTT
>TRBV6-5|TRBD1|TRBJ1-2|-
CASSYRLDRAHGYTF
TGTGCCAGCAGTTATCGATTAGACAGGGCTCATGGCTACACCTTC
>TRBV7-3|-|TRBJ2-2|-
CASSLGRRGTGELFF
TGTGCCAGCAGCTTAGGTAGACGGGGCACCGGGGAGCTGTTTTTT
>TRBV4-3|-|TRBJ2-4|once
CASSQSWAAWTKNIQYF
TGCGCCAGCAGCCAATCCTGGGCCGCCTGGACAAAAAACATTCAGTACTTC
>TRBV10-3|TRBD1|TRBJ1-3|-
CAISELLGQALGGSIYF
TGTGCCATCAGTGAGCTCCTAGGACAGGCCCTCGGAGGCTCCATATATTTT